The clone carrying this TCR beta chain showed up just once. Donors were healthy HIV-negative adults without recently reported acute infections or vaccinations. CDR3 length equals 15 residues. In germline, CDR1 is MDHEN, CDR2 SYDVKM. Germline trimming cut 4 bases from V and 7 bases from J; bases unmatched to any gene: 11. This sample is drawn from a study of shared clonotypes between healthy human individuals. Clones were read by immunoSEQ multiplex PCR, and TCRdb kept only the in-frame ones, dropping some. The sample contains just under 350,000 clones, roughly 80% of which appear only once. This chain links TRBV28 with TRBJ2-7; 9 positions agree with TRBD1. The sample comprised memory CD4+ T cells sorted from blood. Regarding subset: CD45RA-negative fraction. The receptor comes from a man aged 25 to 45 in good health. In DNA form, the CDR3 reads TGTGCCAGCAGTTCCTCCGGGACAGGGTTATGGGAGCAGTACTTC. This encodes CASSSSGTGLWEQYF.